Below are 5 T cell receptor beta chains sequenced from a single sample in a study of cytomegalovirus exposure and HLA in healthy donors. The study ran its PCR with 60 Vbeta and 13 Jbeta primers. Assay used: immunoSEQ multiplex PCR; TCRdb lists only in-frame clones, some missing. The data contain about 82,000 clones, less than 80% of them singletons. The sequenced sample consisted of PBMCs. The receptors were sampled from a human donor in good health.

V is TRBV6-5 and J is TRBJ1-5; 9 positions agree with TRBD1. Per the germline V gene, CDR1 is MNHEY and CDR2 is SVGAGI. With V trimmed by 6 bases and J by 7 bases, 7 bases remained unmatched. The CDR3 loop spans 14 amino acids. The CDR3 region has the DNA TGTGCCAGCAGACCGGACAGGGGCGGACAGCCCCAGCATTTT. Translation: CASRPDRGGQPQHF.

The chain links TRBV5-1 to TRBJ2-2; possible D gene TRBD2, 5 bases. The CDR3 runs 13 residues. CDR1 is SGHRS, CDR2 YFSETQ, per germline. Trimming removed 4 bases from V and 5 bases from J, with 9 bases in between. CDR3 bases: TGCGCCAGCAGCCCCCCGGGGACCGGGGAGCTGTTTTTT. Translation: CASSPPGTGELFF.

The rearrangement links TRBV7-4 to TRBJ1-5; weak D call: TRBD1 (5 bases). This CDR3 is 14 amino acids long. Germline-derived CDR1 and CDR2 are SGHVT and SQSDAQ. The V end lost 5 bases, the J end lost 11 bases, and 19 bases lay between the germline ends. Here the CDR3 reads CASSTRTTTWTQHF. CDR3 nucleotide sequence: TGTGCCAGCAGCACCCGGACAACGACTTGGACCCAGCATTTT.

This clone was seen a handful of times. The chain joins TRBV5-1 to TRBJ2-1, with D maybe TRBD1 (5 bases). The CDR3 has 15 residues. V was trimmed by 4 bases and J by 0 bases, leaving 11 bases between them. Germline assignment: CDR1 SGHRS and CDR2 YFSETQ. The CDR3 bases are TGCGCCAGCAGCCCCGGACACAACTCCTACAATGAGCAGTTCTTC. Amino acid sequence: CASSPGHNSYNEQFF.

The J gene is TRBJ2-5, the V gene TRBV28; the match to TRBD2 covers 8 bases. Germline V CDR1 and CDR2: MDHEN, SYDVKM. V lost 2 bases, J lost 4 bases, and 6 bases stayed unmatched. The CDR3 totals 15 residues. Here the CDR3 reads CASSLRGGGLETQYF. DNA of the CDR3: TGTGCCAGCAGTTTAAGGGGCGGGGGGTTAGAGACCCAGTACTTC.